The 9 T cell receptor beta chains reported below all come from one sample, sequenced in a study of blood T cell repertoires in COVID-19. Data came from immunoSEQ multiplex PCR; TCRdb stores just in-frame clones and leaves some out. The sample yields approximately 150,000 clones, 88% seen once. The specimen sequenced was peripheral blood. These receptors were collected from a man between 65 and 85 years old with active COVID-19.

The chain combines TRBV5-4 with TRBJ2-3; D is perhaps TRBD2 (7 bases). The V gene lost 4 bases and the J gene lost 1 base, with 16 bases spanning the gap. The CDR3 has 16 residues. Germline CDR1 SGHNT, CDR2 YYREEE (reference sequence). CDR3 sequence: CASSRGARSRTDTQYF. Here the CDR3 DNA reads TGTGCCAGCAGCCGGGGGGCTAGGTCACGCACAGATACGCAGTATTTT.

The V and J genes are TRBV19 and TRBJ1-5; 8 bases align to TRBD1. Germline-derived CDR1 and CDR2 are LNHDA and SQIVND (reference sequence). CDR3 length equals 13 residues. V gave up 10 bases and J gave up 1 base; unmatched junction bases: 3. The CDR3 bases are TGTGCCACCGGACAGGGAAGCAATCAGCCCCAGCATTTT. It codes for CATGQGSNQPQHF.

The chain carries TRBV7-8 and TRBJ1-5; no clear D. Between the trimmed V and J ends, which lost 3 bases and 7 bases, there was a span of 7 bases. Germline values: CDR1 SGHVS, CDR2 FQNEAQ. The CDR3 loop spans 12 amino acids. CDR3 sequence (DNA): TGTGCCAGCAGCTTTTTTAGCCAGCCCCAGCATTTT. It yields the protein CASSFFSQPQHF. The full variable domain, rest sourced from reference TRBV7-8 and TRBJ1-5, is GAGVSQSPRYKVAKRGQDVALRCDPISGHVSLFWYQQALGQGPEFLTYFQNEAQLDKSGLPSDRFFAERPEGSVSTLKIQRTQQEDSAVYLCASSFFSQPQHFGDGTRLSIL.

The rearrangement joins TRBV4-2 to TRBJ2-7; D is possibly TRBD2 (5 bases). The V gene's germline CDR1 is LGHNA and CDR2 YNFKEQ. Trimming took off 1 base at V and 4 bases at J, with 11 bases between the two ends. CDR3 length: 14 amino acids. The DNA for the CDR3 is TGTGCCAGCAGCCAAGGGGCAGCGGATTACGAGCAGTACTTC. Translation gives CASSQGAADYEQYF.

The chain links TRBV7-2 to TRBJ2-7; 10 nucleotides match TRBD1. This CDR3 is built from 13 residues. Looked up from germline, CDR1 is SGHTA and CDR2 is FQGNSA. The trim removed 5 bases at V and 6 bases at J, leaving 4 bases unmatched. CDR3 sequence (DNA): TGTGCCAGCAGCAACCGGGACAGGGGCGAGCAGTACTTC. It specifies CASSNRDRGEQYF. The full variable domain, with the rest looked up from reference TRBV7-2 and TRBJ2-7, is GAGVSQSPSNKVTEKGKDVELRCDPISGHTALYWYRQSLGQGLEFLIYFQGNSAPDKSGLPSDRFSAERTGGSVSTLTIQRTQQEDSAVYLCASSNRDRGEQYFGPGTRLTVT.

The genes are TRBV28 and TRBJ2-7, with D unclear. V lost 9 bases and J lost 1, with 7 bases in between. Germline assignment: CDR1 MDHEN and CDR2 SYDVKM. The CDR3 is 11 amino acids. CDR3 region: CASGHSYEQYF. In nucleotides, the CDR3 is TGTGCCAGTGGCCATTCCTACGAGCAGTACTTC.

The chain carries TRBV9 and TRBJ2-1; 8 bases fit TRBD2. CDR3 length: 14 amino acids. The V gene end was trimmed by 4 bases and the J gene end by 5 bases; junction bases not matched to a gene: 5. From germline, CDR1 is SGDLS and CDR2 YYNGEE. The DNA of the CDR3 is TGTGCCAGCAGCAGACGACTAGCGAACAATGAGCAGTTCTTC. Amino acids: CASSRRLANNEQFF.

The V call is TRBV28, the J call TRBJ1-2; tentative D call: TRBD1 (5 bases). The CDR3 covers 12 residues. CDR1 and CDR2 (germline): MDHEN, SYDVKM. V lost 6 bases and J lost 3, with 8 bases in between. In DNA form, the CDR3 reads TGTGCCAGCAGCGACAGTTACTATGGCTACACCTTC. Protein sequence: CASSDSYYGYTF.

CDR3 sequence reads: CASSQEGTGRNTIYF. In DNA form, the CDR3 reads TGTGCCAGCAGCCAAGAGGGGACAGGGAGAAACACCATATATTTT. The chain has TRBV14 and TRBJ1-3; 9 bases map to TRBD1. This CDR3 is built from 15 residues. The germline V gene encodes CDR1 SGHDN and CDR2 FVKESK. V was pared by 0 bases and J by 5 bases, with 2 bases of the junction left unmatched.